This T cell receptor beta chain was captured by sequencing in a study of regulatory T cells in long-lasting Graves disease. Study information: The criterion for persistent Graves' disease was over 5 years of antithyroid drugs with positive TSH receptor antibodies.

Regarding time point: persistent/refractory GD, antithyroid drugs over 5 years with positive TRAb. Generation of the TCR library employed RNA extracted from PBMCs. Construction of TCR beta libraries relied on iRepertoire HTBI primers and on Arm-PCR targeting CDR3 regions. TCRdb re-called the multiplex PCR reads through MiXCR, storing one row per CDR3 protein. The sample carries over 650,000 distinct CDR3 sequences, 25% to 35% recorded once. Germline values: CDR1 GTSNPN, CDR2 SVGIG (reference sequence). The CDR3 covers 14 residues. V was pared by 8 bases and J by 4 bases, with 17 bases between. The TCR was taken from a female donor with Graves disease. The V gene is TRBV30, the J gene TRBJ2-2, with D maybe TRBD2 (6 bases). The sample consisted of peripheral blood mononuclear cells (PBMCs), taken when the disease was refractory, from a patient treated with antithyroid drugs. In DNA form, the CDR3 reads TGTGCCGGCCGTTCTAGCGTGAGCACCGGGGAGCTGTTTTTT. Translation gives CAGRSSVSTGELFF.